These 4 T cell receptor beta chains share one sample of origin, sequenced in a study of OX40 agonist ivuxolimab in advanced cancers. Using immunoSEQ multiplex PCR, the repertoire was profiled, and TCRdb retains in-frame clones only, with some absent. This sample has roughly 84,000 clones, with roughly 80% found just once. The sequencing used CD4+ or CD8+ T cells sorted from blood, collected in a trial of the OX40 agonist ivuxolimab. These receptors were collected from an adult with an advanced solid tumor such as melanoma, head and neck, liver or kidney cancer.

The chain couples TRBV4-1 to TRBJ1-5; 9 bases are a match to TRBD1. With V trimmed by 1 base and J by 1 base, 11 bases remained unmatched. The V gene's germline CDR1 is MGHRA and CDR2 YSYEKL. The CDR3 has 19 residues. CDR3 nucleotide sequence: TGCGCCAGCAGCCAAGTTACCGGGACAGGGATGGAAAGCAATCAGCCCCAGCATTTT. Amino acid sequence: CASSQVTGTGMESNQPQHF.

The gene calls are TRBV2 and TRBJ1-1, with 7 bases fitting TRBD1. The CDR3 runs 13 residues. V trimming: 6 bases; J trimming: 1 base; junction bases outside the gene matches: 2. Germline-derived CDR1 and CDR2 are SNHLY and FYNNEI. The chain's CDR3 is CASRGQRNTEAFF. The CDR3 DNA reads as TGTGCCAGCAGGGGACAGAGGAACACTGAAGCTTTCTTT.

The chain joins TRBV5-1 to TRBJ2-2; 7 nucleotides agree with TRBD1. J lost 5 bases, V lost 1 base, and 2 bases had no gene match. Germline values: CDR1 SGHRS, CDR2 YFSETQ. The CDR3 extends over 14 amino acids. Written as DNA, the CDR3 is TGCGCCAGCAGCTTGACAGGGGAGACCGGGGAGCTGTTTTTT. It translates to CASSLTGETGELFF.

V and J are TRBV7-3 and TRBJ2-2; 8 bases fit TRBD2. CDR1 and CDR2 (germline): SGHTA, FQGTGA. Unmatched junction bases numbered 9, after V lost 2 bases and J lost 7 bases. This CDR3 has 16 residues. CDR3 sequence: CASSLSISGTGGELFF. CDR3 coding DNA: TGTGCCAGCAGCTTATCGATTAGCGGGACTGGCGGGGAGCTGTTTTTT.